One TCR beta chain is described in this entry. Antigen specificity is unknown. This record belongs to a study of tumor and adjacent non-tumor tissue in lung cancer. The wider study: On average, productive TCRbeta reads reached roughly 3.9 million per sample. Study results and limitations: Tumor repertoires had a smaller top 100 clone share than normal lung. Shorter survival was associated with higher TCR diversity in tumors.

The CDR3 has 13 amino acids. Germline V gene data show CDR1 as SGHAT and CDR2 as FQDESV (reference sequence). This sample's RNA came from whole unsorted tissue. The library came from three nested PCR rounds adapted from ARM-PCR protocols. TCRdb analysed the multiplex PCR reads with MiXCR anew, one entry per CDR3 protein. Among 78,000 or so distinct CDR3 sequences listed, 75% to 90% were seen once. The V call is TRBV11-1, the J call TRBJ2-3, with TRBD1 matching over 8 bases. The closer fit of TRBJ1-5 to the DNA end suggests the J call may be wrong. The source is a woman in her 50s with non-small cell lung cancer. The sequencing input was lung tumor tissue. Here the CDR3 DNA reads TGTGCCAGCAGAAGGACAGGGATGGATGCGCAGCATTTT. Translating it yields CASRRTGMDAQHF.